One and the same sample provided the 32 T cell receptor beta chains below, sequenced in a study of CD8 T cells in ankylosing spondylitis. Findings of the study overall: It appeared that ankylosing spondylitis blood was characterized by a TCR beta motif of about 8 highly homologous variants.

Their specific antigens are unknown. Each CDR3 protein is one row after TCRdb ran MiXCR on the 5' RACE reads. The sample records roughly 670,000 distinct CDR3 sequences, around 20% being singletons. The specimen was blood, either unsorted or a sorted T cell fraction (not recorded which). All receptors derive from a male donor with ankylosing spondylitis.

The chain carries TRBV5-1 and TRBJ2-3; 8 nucleotides agree with TRBD1. The V and J ends lost 2 bases and 3 bases, in that order; junction bases with no gene match: 8. The CDR3 has 16 residues. CDR1 is SGHRS, CDR2 YFSETQ, per germline. The CDR3 loop reads CASSFLVTGATDTQYF. The CDR3 DNA reads as TGCGCCAGCAGCTTTTTGGTGACAGGGGCTACAGATACGCAGTATTTT.

V and J are TRBV5-4 and TRBJ2-1; 9 bases are shared with TRBD2. The CDR3 consists of 19 residues. CDR1 and CDR2 (germline): SGHNT, YYREEE (reference sequence). Germline trimming cut 0 bases from V and 3 bases from J; bases unmatched to any gene: 13. CDR3 DNA: TGTGCCAGCAGCTTGGCCCCGAAGATAGCGGGGGAAAACTACAATGAGCAGTTCTTC. This gives the protein CASSLAPKIAGENYNEQFF.

This clonotype was counted at least ten times. This chain uses TRBV5-1 with TRBJ2-1; 8 bases line up with TRBD2. V lost 5 bases to trimming and J lost 0 bases; unmatched junction nucleotides: 10. The CDR3 consists of 17 residues. Germline CDR1 is SGHRS and CDR2 is YFSETQ. CDR3 nucleotides: TGCGCCAGCAGGGCTGCTCAGCGGGAGTTCTCCTACAATGAGCAGTTCTTC. This encodes CASRAAQREFSYNEQFF.

This clonotype was detected only a few times. V usage is TRBV5-1 and J usage is TRBJ2-6; D unclear. This CDR3 comprises 16 residues. V was shortened by 3 bases and J by 0 bases, with 10 bases between the two germline ends. Germline lookup yields CDR1 SGHRS and CDR2 YFSETQ. CDR3 loop: CASSSHPPSGANVLTF. CDR3 DNA sequence: TGCGCCAGCAGCTCACACCCTCCCTCTGGGGCCAACGTCCTGACTTTC.

The chain carries TRBV3-1 and TRBJ2-5; D is unresolved. Trimming took off 0 bases at V and 7 bases at J, with 9 bases between the two ends. The CDR3 contains 13 residues. The germline V gene encodes CDR1 LGHDT and CDR2 YNNKEL (reference sequence). Here the CDR3 reads CASSQDSRGTQYF. In DNA form, the CDR3 reads TGTGCCAGCAGCCAAGACTCGCGTGGGACCCAGTACTTC.

The chain recombines TRBV7-3 with TRBJ2-7; 9 bases fit TRBD2. The CDR3 has 15 residues. Germline CDR1 and CDR2: SGHTA and FQGTGA. V was pared by 1 base and J by 4 bases, with 5 bases of the junction left unmatched. CDR3 in DNA: TGTGCCAGCAGCTTAATAGCGGGGGAGGCTTACGAGCAGTACTTC. It specifies CASSLIAGEAYEQYF.

This clonotype was detected only a few times. The chain employs TRBV15 and TRBJ1-1; 9 positions agree with TRBD1. CDR3 length: 15 amino acids. V shed 3 bases, J shed 3 bases, and the junction held 5 bases outside the gene matches. Germline values: CDR1 LNHNV, CDR2 YYDKDF (reference sequence). The CDR3 reads CATSRDRGSHTEAFF. CDR3 DNA: TGTGCCACCAGCAGGGACAGGGGCTCCCACACTGAAGCTTTCTTT.

CDR3 coding DNA: TGTGCCAGCGGGTTTGATCAGCCCCAGCATTTT. Translation gives CASGFDQPQHF. V gene TRBV27 combines with J gene TRBJ1-5; D not resolved. From germline, CDR1 is MNHEY and CDR2 SMNVEV (reference sequence). There are 11 residues in the CDR3. V lost 8 bases to trimming and J lost 5 bases, with 7 bases between them.

This clonotype was counted only a few times. The chain couples TRBV12-3 or TRBV12-4 to TRBJ1-2, with 7 bases aligning to TRBD1. J lost 0 bases, V lost 3 bases, and 7 bases had no gene match. This CDR3 contains 16 residues. CDR3 DNA sequence: TGTGCCAGCAGTTTTTCAGGGGGACCCGCTAACTATGGCTACACCTTC. Amino acid sequence: CASSFSGGPANYGYTF.

This chain uses TRBV20-1 with TRBJ2-1; 8 bases match TRBD2. This CDR3 has 15 amino acids. Germline CDR1 and CDR2: DFQATT and SNEGSKA (reference sequence). The trim removed 2 bases at V and 0 bases at J, leaving 3 bases unmatched. CDR3 sequence reads: CSARKRGISYNEQFF. The CDR3 coding sequence is TGCAGTGCTAGAAAGCGGGGGATCTCCTACAATGAGCAGTTCTTC.

In this sample, this clonotype turned up a few times. The chain has TRBV12-3 or TRBV12-4 and TRBJ2-1; no firm D call. Trimming pared 2 bases from V and 0 bases from J, leaving 14 bases between. The CDR3 runs to 17 residues. The CDR3 DNA reads as TGTGCCAGCAGTTTAAAACCTCTTGCGTCCTCCTACAATGAGCAGTTCTTC. It codes for CASSLKPLASSYNEQFF.

DNA of the CDR3: TGTGCCAGCAGTTTAGGGCCCCCTGGCTACACCTTC. Translated, it gives CASSLGPPGYTF. The chain employs TRBV12-3 or TRBV12-4 and TRBJ1-2, with D hard to call. CDR3 length: 12 residues. The V and J ends lost 1 base and 7 bases respectively, with 7 bases between them.

In this sample, this clonotype turned up a few times. The CDR3 DNA follows: TGTGCCAGCAGCCTCCTCGGGGGGTTCAACTATGGCTACACCTTC. It specifies CASSLLGGFNYGYTF. The genes are TRBV6-1 and TRBJ1-2; a weak D match, TRBD1 (5 bases). The CDR3 runs 15 residues. V dropped 6 bases and J dropped 2 bases, with 16 bases sitting between them. Germline V lookup: CDR1 MNHNS, CDR2 SASEGT.

V usage is TRBV28 and J usage is TRBJ2-7; the match to TRBD1 covers 7 bases. Germline loops: CDR1 MDHEN, CDR2 SYDVKM. The CDR3 is made up of 15 amino acids. The V gene end was trimmed by 4 bases and the J gene end by 7 bases; junction bases not matched to a gene: 13. The CDR3 bases are TGTGCCAGCAGTTCAACAGGGGAGCCAGGCAAGGAGCAGTACTTC. It is translated as CASSSTGEPGKEQYF.

This clonotype was seen only a few times. The chain joins TRBV12-3 or TRBV12-4 to TRBJ2-3; the D gene is possibly TRBD2 (6 bases). Trimming removed 6 bases at V and 6 bases at J, with 13 bases between. There are 13 residues in the CDR3. CDR3 protein: CASSPGVWDTQYF. For the CDR3, the DNA is TGTGCCAGCAGCCCGGGGGTTTGGGATACGCAGTATTTT.

The J gene is TRBJ1-4, the V gene TRBV27, with D uncertain. The CDR3 sequence is 16 residues long. The germline gives CDR1 MNHEY, CDR2 SMNVEV (reference sequence). V was cut by 0 bases and J by 3 bases, with 11 bases left in between. The CDR3 reads CASSLSGVVPNEKLFF. Here the CDR3 DNA reads TGTGCCAGCAGTTTATCGGGAGTTGTTCCTAATGAAAAACTGTTTTTT.

This chain joins TRBV14 and TRBJ2-3, with 8 bases fitting TRBD1. Germline assignment: CDR1 SGHDN and CDR2 FVKESK. The CDR3 sequence is 14 residues long. The J segment lost 2 bases and the V segment lost 8 bases, leaving 6 bases of the junction unmatched. For the CDR3, the DNA is TGTGCCAGCGGCAAGACAGGGGACACAGATACGCAGTATTTT. Residues: CASGKTGDTDTQYF.

In the case of this clonotype: A much more abundant neighbour one base away suggests this may be a read error. This chain joins TRBV2 and TRBJ1-5; TRBD1 is a possible D gene (6 bases). Germline V gene lookup returns CDR1 SNHLY and CDR2 FYNNEI. The CDR3 covers 13 residues. V shed 6 bases and J shed 3 bases, with 9 bases lying between them. This CDR3 is CASRDSNNQPQHF. DNA of the CDR3: TGTGCCAGCAGGGACAGCAACAATCAGCCCCAGCATTTT.

This clonotype was seen only a few times. The chain combines TRBV12-3 or TRBV12-4 with TRBJ2-7, with 9 positions matching TRBD1. CDR3 size: 13 residues. J was trimmed by 5 bases and V by 7 bases; bases with no gene match: 6. CDR3 sequence (DNA): TGTGCCAGCACGGGACAGGGAAAAAACGAGCAGTACTTC. Translated, it gives CASTGQGKNEQYF.

CDR3 residues: CSVLGGTGAFGEQYF. The CDR3 DNA reads as TGCAGCGTTTTAGGAGGGACAGGGGCCTTTGGAGAGCAGTACTTC. V is TRBV29-1 and J is TRBJ2-7; 10 bases map to TRBD1. The CDR3 consists of 15 residues. Trimming at V came to 5 bases and at J to 7 bases, leaving 14 bases not matched to a gene. Germline CDR1 is SQVTM and CDR2 is ANQGSEA.

This clonotype turned up a few times. V and J are TRBV12-3 or TRBV12-4 and TRBJ2-1; D unclear. Trimming pared 3 bases from V and 7 bases from J, leaving 13 bases between. The CDR3 runs to 14 residues. In DNA, the CDR3 is TGTGCCAGCAGTTTTGCTGGCGCGCCTAATGAGCAGTTCTTC. The encoded protein is CASSFAGAPNEQFF.

This clonotype has more than one count but fewer than ten. The chain joins TRBV5-1 to TRBJ2-5; no definite D call. The CDR3 totals 14 residues. V was shortened by 0 bases and J by 3 bases, with 9 bases between the two germline ends. The germline CDR1 and CDR2 sequences are SGHRS and YFSETQ. The CDR3 DNA follows: TGCGCCAGCAGCTTGGCGATAGGCGAAGAGACCCAGTACTTC. This gives the protein CASSLAIGEETQYF.

Only a few counts were recorded for this clonotype. The CDR3 nucleotides read TGTGCCAGCAGCTTATACGGGATCTACGAGCAGTACTTC. Translating it yields CASSLYGIYEQYF. The rearrangement links TRBV7-2 to TRBJ2-7, with D tentatively TRBD2 (5 bases). V lost 2 bases and J lost 3, with 8 bases in between. CDR3 size: 13 residues. Per the germline V gene, CDR1 is SGHTA and CDR2 is FQGNSA.

The chain joins TRBV20-1 to TRBJ2-1, with TRBD2 as a possible D gene (5 bases). The V gene lost 6 bases and the J gene lost 6 bases, with 18 bases spanning the gap. The CDR3 contains 14 residues. Germline-derived CDR1 and CDR2 are DFQATT and SNEGSKA (reference sequence). This CDR3 reads CSASRGELGNEQFF. CDR3 DNA: TGCAGTGCATCTCGTGGGGAGTTGGGCAATGAGCAGTTCTTC.

DNA of the CDR3: TGCGCCAGCAGCTTGTTGGACAGAGGGTTTAACTCACCCCTCCACTTT. Translated, it gives CASSLLDRGFNSPLHF. The chain combines TRBV5-1 with TRBJ1-6; D possibly corresponds to TRBD1 (6 bases). The germline V gene has CDR1 SGHRS and CDR2 YFSETQ. V was pared by 1 base and J by 10 bases, with 18 bases between. CDR3 length equals 16 residues. Variable domain in full (rest from reference TRBV5-1 and TRBJ1-6): KAGVTQTPRYLIKTRGQQVTLSCSPISGHRSVSWYQQTPGQGLQFLFEYFSETQRNKGNFPGRFSGRQFSNSRSEMNVSTLELGDSALYLCASSLLDRGFNSPLHFGNGTRLTVT.

This clonotype showed up just a few times. The J gene is TRBJ1-2, the V gene TRBV4-2; D unresolved. V shed 4 bases and J shed 8 bases, with 14 bases lying between them. This CDR3 is 13 amino acids long. Germline V lookup: CDR1 LGHNA, CDR2 YNFKEQ. CDR3 coding DNA: TGTGCCAGCAGCCCCGACGGCGCTCACGGCTACACCTTC. Translating gives CASSPDGAHGYTF.

This clonotype turned up a few times. The rearrangement joins TRBV7-9 to TRBJ2-2; 7 nucleotides align to TRBD2. There are 16 residues in the CDR3. Trimming took 2 bases from V and 0 from J; bases not matched to a gene: 3. Germline-derived CDR1 and CDR2 are SEHNR and FQNEAQ (reference sequence). The CDR3 here is CASSLWGGANTGELFF. As DNA, the CDR3 is TGTGCCAGCAGCTTATGGGGGGGGGCGAACACCGGGGAGCTGTTTTTT.

This clonotype was picked up a small number of times. V gene TRBV9 combines with J gene TRBJ2-7, with a tentative D call TRBD1 (6 bases). Trimming cost V 2 bases and J 0 bases, with 12 bases left between them. CDR3 length equals 15 residues. Germline CDR1 and CDR2: SGDLS and YYNGEE. In nucleotides, the CDR3 is TGTGCCAGCAGCGTCTCCGGGGACACCTCCTACGAGCAGTACTTC. Translation: CASSVSGDTSYEQYF.

This clonotype occurred a few times. V usage is TRBV20-1 and J usage is TRBJ2-3, with D possibly being TRBD1 (7 bases). V lost 3 bases to trimming and J lost 1 base, with 11 bases between them. The length of the CDR3 is 14 residues. Germline V lookup: CDR1 DFQATT, CDR2 SNEGSKA (reference sequence). CDR3 region: CSAREGAGTDTQYF. The CDR3 bases are TGCAGTGCTAGGGAGGGGGCGGGCACAGATACGCAGTATTTT.

This clonotype appeared many times. The chain employs TRBV29-1 and TRBJ2-5, with D perhaps TRBD1 (6 bases). The V end lost 8 bases, the J end lost 5 bases, and 21 bases lay between the germline ends. The length of the CDR3 is 14 residues. The V gene's germline CDR1 is SQVTM and CDR2 ANQGSEA. The CDR3 DNA sequence: TGCAGCACCGGACAGACAAGCATGGGGGAGACCCAGTACTTC. Its protein is CSTGQTSMGETQYF.

The V and J genes are TRBV9 and TRBJ1-1, with unresolved D. Deletions cut 4 bases from V and 1 base from J, with 11 bases between. This CDR3 contains 14 residues. Per germline, CDR1 SGDLS and CDR2 YYNGEE. The CDR3 DNA sequence: TGTGCCAGCAGCCCTTGGGCCGGGAACACTGAAGCTTTCTTT. This codes for CASSPWAGNTEAFF.

The J gene is TRBJ1-4, the V gene TRBV7-2; 8 nucleotides align to TRBD1. There are 15 residues in the CDR3. The J segment lost 8 bases and the V segment lost 5 bases, leaving 10 bases of the junction unmatched. Germline assignment: CDR1 SGHTA and CDR2 FQGNSA. The CDR3 nucleotides read TGTGCCAGCAGCCCGACAGGGGTTGTCAGGGAAAAACTGTTTTTT. Its protein is CASSPTGVVREKLFF.